This entry lists 13 T cell receptor beta chains sequenced from one sample in a study of CD8+ T cells in alopecia areata. Sequencing relied on a cDNA template that was reverse transcribed from extracted RNA. The repertoire was sequenced with immunoSEQ multiplex PCR; TCRdb's copy has only in-frame clones and lacks some. The table lists about 97,000 clones, about 60% of them singletons, with approximately 16% in the top ten. Documented treatment: oral pan-JAK inhibitor, 5-10 mg twice daily. Material: CD8+ T cells sorted from blood, obtained between weeks 55 and 65, from a patient treated with tofacitinib. The receptors originated from a human donor with alopecia areata.

The chain is built from TRBV30 and TRBJ1-1, with D unclear. The V gene lost 1 base and the J gene lost 6 bases, with 9 bases spanning the gap. This CDR3 has 12 amino acids. The germline V gene encodes CDR1 GTSNPN and CDR2 SVGIG (reference sequence). This chain's CDR3 is CAWSGDIPEAFF. The CDR3 bases are TGTGCCTGGAGTGGGGATATCCCTGAAGCTTTCTTT.

The CDR3 here is CTSSQDRNSASTDTQYF. CDR3 coding DNA: TGCACCAGCAGCCAAGATCGTAATAGCGCTAGCACAGATACGCAGTATTTT. The V gene is TRBV1, the J gene TRBJ2-3; TRBD2 is the table's D call and was not checked against the DNA. TRBV1 is annotated as a pseudogene. The CDR3 has 17 residues.

J is TRBJ2-6 and V is TRBV7-9; possibly TRBD1 or TRBD2 for D (5 bases each). Germline CDR1 and CDR2: SEHNR and FQNEAQ (reference sequence). V was clipped by 11 bases and J by 0 bases, with 20 bases between them. The CDR3 spans 17 residues. CDR3 in amino acids: CAGGWGTASSGANVLTF. The CDR3 bases are TGTGCCGGAGGTTGGGGGACCGCCAGCTCTGGGGCCAACGTCCTGACTTTC.

The gene calls are TRBV29-1 and TRBJ2-7; 9 bases agree with TRBD1. The CDR3 is 13 residues long. From germline, CDR1 is SQVTM and CDR2 ANQGSEA. With 6 bases clipped from V and 2 bases from J, the junction kept 5 bases outside the gene matches. The CDR3 DNA sequence: TGCAGCGTCATTGGGACAGGGCCCTACGAGCAGTACTTC. It translates to CSVIGTGPYEQYF.

Of note for this clone: The same CDR3 can be traced to other DNA sequences in this sample. J is TRBJ1-1 and V is TRBV13; no clear D. Trimming stripped 0 bases from V and 1 base from J, with 3 bases between. This CDR3 has 13 amino acids. Germline lookup yields CDR1 PRHDT and CDR2 FYEKMQ (reference sequence). CDR3 amino acids: CASSLGGNTEAFF. In DNA form, the CDR3 reads TGTGCCAGCAGCTTAGGCGGGAACACTGAAGCTTTCTTT.

Regarding this clone: This sample also contains other DNA sequences that code for the same CDR3. This chain uses TRBV9 with TRBJ2-7; D possibly uses TRBD1 or TRBD2 (5 bases each). Germline V gene lookup returns CDR1 SGDLS and CDR2 YYNGEE. The CDR3 consists of 13 residues. Trimming cost V 3 bases and J 7 bases, with 14 bases left between them. This CDR3 is CASSGTAGAEQYF. The CDR3 nucleotides are TGTGCCAGCAGCGGCACCGCCGGGGCGGAGCAGTACTTC. The full variable domain, its missing parts supplied by reference TRBV9 and TRBJ2-7, is DSGVTQTPKHLITATGQRVTLRCSPRSGDLSVYWYQQSLDQGLQFLIQYYNGEERAKGNILERFSAQQFPDLHSELNLSSLELGDSALYFCASSGTAGAEQYFGPGTRLTVT.

The chain links TRBV6-5 to TRBJ1-1; D remains unclear. The CDR3 totals 13 residues. V gave up 3 bases and J gave up 1 base, with 6 bases separating them. Germline CDR1 reads MNHEY; CDR2 reads SVGAGI. CDR3: CASSYDSNTEAFF. The CDR3 coding sequence is TGTGCCAGCAGTTATGACTCGAACACTGAAGCTTTCTTT.

The sample holds a few counts of this clone. The V gene is TRBV2, the J gene TRBJ2-2, with D possibly matching TRBD1 (5 bases). The CDR3 covers 15 residues. V lost 2 bases, J lost 2 bases, and 9 bases lay in between. CDR1 SNHLY and CDR2 FYNNEI come from the germline V gene. CDR3 bases: TGTGCCAGCAGTGAATCCAGGGTAAACACCGGGGAGCTGTTTTTT. Its protein is CASSESRVNTGELFF.

The chain joins TRBV7-9 to TRBJ2-2; D gene ambiguous. CDR1 is SEHNR, CDR2 FQNEAQ, per germline (reference sequence). V was trimmed by 5 bases and J by 1 base, leaving 5 bases between them. The CDR3 extends over 13 amino acids. The CDR3 is CASSPVNTGELFF. DNA for the CDR3: TGTGCCAGCAGCCCCGTGAACACCGGGGAGCTGTTTTTT.

This chain connects TRBV19 to TRBJ1-1; D is undetermined. V lost 5 bases to trimming and J lost 1 base, with 14 bases between them. CDR1 and CDR2 from the germline V gene are LNHDA and SQIVND (reference sequence). The CDR3 covers 15 residues. The CDR3 nucleotides read TGTGCCAGTAGTCGATTGACACCTCAGAACACTGAAGCTTTCTTT. This encodes CASSRLTPQNTEAFF. The variable domain in full, with the rest retrieved from reference TRBV19 and TRBJ1-1, is DGGITQSPKYLFRKEGQNVTLSCEQNLNHDAMYWYRQDPGQGLRLIYYSQIVNDFQKGDIAEGYSVSREKKESFPLTVTSAQKNPTAFYLCASSRLTPQNTEAFFGQGTRLTVV.

The chain has TRBV13 and TRBJ1-5; possibly TRBD1 for D (6 bases). Germline CDR1 PRHDT, CDR2 FYEKMQ (reference sequence). This CDR3 contains 15 residues. With 7 bases removed from V and 6 bases from J, the gap between germline ends came to 19 bases. The CDR3 spells CASTSGRGAGQPQHF. CDR3 nucleotide sequence: TGTGCCAGCACCTCTGGGCGGGGGGCTGGTCAGCCCCAGCATTTT.

The chain links TRBV12-5 to TRBJ1-2, with D tentatively TRBD1 (5 bases). Germline-derived CDR1 and CDR2 are LGHNT and FRNRAP. The CDR3 has 13 amino acids. The germline V and J ends were trimmed by 7 bases and 7 bases, with 16 bases remaining between them. DNA for the CDR3: TGTGCTAGTGTCCCCGGGCAGGGAAGTGGCTACACCTTC. Encoded protein: CASVPGQGSGYTF.

V usage is TRBV12-5 and J usage is TRBJ1-2; D is undetermined. V was pared by 5 bases and J by 8 bases, with 15 bases between. This CDR3 region has 13 residues. Per germline, CDR1 LGHNT and CDR2 FRNRAP. The CDR3 DNA sequence: TGTGCTAGTGGTCTATGGGAGTATGTCGGCTACACCTTC. Translating it yields CASGLWEYVGYTF.